These T cell receptor beta chains were read from a single sample in a study of T cell responses to AZD1222 COVID-19 vaccine. Produced via immunoSEQ multiplex PCR; TCRdb's table is partial and in-frame only. The sample lists around 120,000 clones; approximately 90% were seen once. This sample comprised peripheral blood, obtained on day 0 of AZD1222 vaccination. The receptors shown here come from an adult in good health. Both conserved end residues are part of each CDR3. The order of the fields is clone size, V gene, J gene, D gene, CDR3 length, CDR3 DNA, CDR3 protein. The D gene is left open where the match is weak. Some rows have no size entry. The others give once, few or many, or a class for an expanded clone.

>.|TRBV4-3|TRBJ1-2|TRBD1|15
TGCGCCAGCAGCCCTGGGACAGGGGATGGCTATGGCTACACCTTC
CASSPGTGDGYGYTF
>.|TRBV6-5|TRBJ1-2|TRBD1|14
TGTGCCAGCCTCCGGGACAGGGGGATCTATGGCTACACCTTC
CASLRDRGIYGYTF
>.|TRBV11-2|TRBJ1-1|.|13
TGTGCCAGCAGCCGGGGCCTGGCCACTGAAGCTTTCTTT
CASSRGLATEAFF
>.|TRBV27|TRBJ2-1|TRBD2|22
TGTGCCAGCAGTTTATCCGCCTTTGGACTAGCGGGAGGACCATACCGTTACAATGAGCAGTTCTTC
CASSLSAFGLAGGPYRYNEQFF
>.|TRBV2|TRBJ1-5|.|16
TGTGCCAGCAGTCGATGGCAACAAAGTTCGGGGCAGCCCCAGCATTTT
CASSRWQQSSGQPQHF
>.|TRBV3-1/TRBV3-2|TRBJ1-2|.|15
TGTGCCAGCAGCCACCGTCAGGGCACCCTCTATGGCTACACCTTC
CASSHRQGTLYGYTF
>.|TRBV28|TRBJ1-1|TRBD1|16
TGTGCCAGCAGCCCAGATACAGGGGGCGCACGGACTGAAGCTTTCTTT
CASSPDTGGARTEAFF
>.|TRBV19|TRBJ1-2|TRBD1|14
TGTGCCAGTTATTTCGACAGGGGACTCTATGGCTACACCTTC
CASYFDRGLYGYTF
>.|TRBV28|TRBJ2-2|TRBD2|17
TGTGCCAGCAGTATTCCTCCGGGACTAGCGGGAGCCGGGGAGCTGTTTTTT
CASSIPPGLAGAGELFF
>.|TRBV6-1|TRBJ2-5|TRBD2|15
TGTGCCAGCAGTGAGAGACTAGCGGACCAAGAGACCCAGTACTTC
CASSERLADQETQYF
>.|TRBV5-4|TRBJ1-6|.|18
TGTGCCAGCAGCTTGGGACGGAGGGGGTCCCCCTATAATTCACCCCTCCACTTT
CASSLGRRGSPYNSPLHF
>.|TRBV4-3|TRBJ1-1|.|15
TGCGCCAGCAGCCTACGAGGAGTGGGAGCGAATGAAGCTTTCTTT
CASSLRGVGANEAFF
>.|TRBV28|TRBJ1-5|.|12
TGTGCCAGCAGTCTACCTAATCAGCCCCAGCATTTT
CASSLPNQPQHF
>.|TRBV6-5|TRBJ2-1|.|15
TGTGCCAGCAGTTACATAGGCAGGGGATACAATGAGCAGTTCTTC
CASSYIGRGYNEQFF
>.|TRBV4-1|TRBJ2-1|.|14
TGCGCCAGCAGCCAAGATGGGCAGGGGAAGGAGCAGTTCTTC
CASSQDGQGKEQFF
>.|TRBV18|TRBJ2-6|.|18
TGTGCCAGCTCACCACTTGAAAGACGCCTGTCTGGGGCCAACGTCCTGACTTTC
CASSPLERRLSGANVLTF
>.|TRBV10-3|TRBJ1-1|.|11
TGTGCCATCAGTCGGGAAACTGAAGCTTTCTTT
CAISRETEAFF
>.|TRBV7-9|TRBJ1-2|TRBD1|15
TGTGCCAGCAGCCTACTCGGACAGGGTCGAGATGGCTACACCTTC
CASSLLGQGRDGYTF
>.|TRBV6-2/TRBV6-3|TRBJ1-2|TRBD1|16
TGTGCCAGCAGCCAGAGAACAGGGGGATCAGTGGGCGGCTACACCTTC
CASSQRTGGSVGGYTF
>once|TRBV4-1|TRBJ1-5|TRBD1|16
TGCGCCAGCAGCCCCGGACAGGGACCCTCCTGGGAGCCCCAGCATTTT
CASSPGQGPSWEPQHF
>.|TRBV9|TRBJ2-5|TRBD2|16
TGTGCCAGCAGCGTAGGGTTAGCGGGGGCCCAAGAGACCCAGTACTTC
CASSVGLAGAQETQYF
>.|TRBV9|TRBJ2-3|TRBD2|17
TGTGCCAGCAGCACCGGATCGGCTAGCGGGAGGTCAGATACGCAGTATTTT
CASSTGSASGRSDTQYF
>.|TRBV27|TRBJ2-7|.|10
TGTGCCAGCGGCCACTACGAGCAGTACTTC
CASGHYEQYF
>.|TRBV6-6|TRBJ1-2|.|13
TGTGCCAGCAGTTACTCAACAAACTATGGCTACACCTTC
CASSYSTNYGYTF
>.|TRBV5-1|TRBJ2-5|TRBD2|15
TGCGCCAGCAGCTTGCCAGGCGGGGGACAAGAGACCCAGTACTTC
CASSLPGGGQETQYF